This T cell receptor (beta chain) is from a study of CD8+ T cells in alopecia areata. At the level of the study: A 6-month off-drug phase came after tofacitinib, which had lasted 6 to 18 months. Study results and caveats: Sharing of TCR sequences between patients (possibly for HLA-related reasons) was less clear than in mice. Higher clonality than in normal scalp was seen in lesional scalp, especially alopecia totalis/universalis.

Extracted RNA was reverse transcribed into cDNA, the sequencing template. The repertoire was sequenced with immunoSEQ multiplex PCR; TCRdb's copy has only in-frame clones and lacks some. The table includes roughly 170,000 clones, 50% to 75% detected once. Germline lookup yields CDR1 SGHRS and CDR2 YFSETQ. V was pared by 0 bases and J by 3 bases, with 10 bases between. CDR3 size: 14 residues. Comments on this clone: Its antigen remains unknown.

CD4+ and CD8+ T cells were sorted from PBMCs stained for CD3, CD4 and CD8. This clonotype originated in a human donor with alopecia areata. The sequencing here drew on CD4+ T cells sorted from blood, taken at week 0. The rearrangement uses TRBV5-1 and TRBJ2-7; D is possibly TRBD1 (6 bases). The CDR3 region is CASSLDGTNYEQYF. CDR3 sequence (DNA): TGCGCCAGCAGCTTGGATGGGACAAACTACGAGCAGTACTTC.